This section outlines one TCR beta chain sequence together with its context. This sample is drawn from a study of T-cell memory formation after mild COVID-19. cDNA libraries for TCR alpha and TCR beta, carrying sample barcodes and UMIs, came from 5'RACE with constant-segment primers. One entry per CDR3 protein results from TCRdb running MiXCR on the 5' RACE reads. The repertoire holds about 240,000 distinct CDR3 sequences, with roughly 9.4% as singletons. This CDR3 has 17 residues. Per the germline V gene, CDR1 is WNHNN and CDR2 is SYGVQD (reference sequence). Trimming took 4 bases from V and 5 from J, leaving 21 bases between them.

The sequencing input was PBMCs or a T cell subset sorted from them (not recorded which). This clonotype was obtained from a man aged 18 to 29 who had mild COVID-19 (a few samples of this study predate the infection). Cell type and time point are not known. The chain carries TRBV10-1 and TRBJ1-5; tentatively, D is TRBD1 (5 bases). The chain's CDR3 is CASSVTGSGRRDQPQHF. The CDR3 DNA is TGCGCCAGCAGTGTTACAGGTTCGGGGAGAAGGGATCAGCCCCAGCATTTT.